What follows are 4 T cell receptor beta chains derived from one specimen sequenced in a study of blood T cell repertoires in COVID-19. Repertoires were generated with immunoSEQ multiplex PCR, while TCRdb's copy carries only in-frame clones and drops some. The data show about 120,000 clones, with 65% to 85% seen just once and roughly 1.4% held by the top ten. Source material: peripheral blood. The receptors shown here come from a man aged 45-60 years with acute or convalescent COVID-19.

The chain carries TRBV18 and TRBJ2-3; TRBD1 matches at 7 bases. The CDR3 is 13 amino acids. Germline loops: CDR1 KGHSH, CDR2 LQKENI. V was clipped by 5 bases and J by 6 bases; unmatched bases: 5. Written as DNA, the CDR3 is TGTGCCAGCTCAGAGGGGGCCGGGGATACGCAGTATTTT. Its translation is CASSEGAGDTQYF.

Here the CDR3 reads CASSLTQANTGELFF. Written as DNA, the CDR3 is TGTGCCAGCAGTCTGACACAGGCGAACACCGGGGAGCTGTTTTTT. V gene TRBV7-2 combines with J gene TRBJ2-2; TRBD1 might be the D (5 bases). V was pared by 6 bases and J by 0 bases, with 11 bases between. The CDR3 is made up of 15 amino acids. The germline gives CDR1 SGHTA, CDR2 FQGNSA.

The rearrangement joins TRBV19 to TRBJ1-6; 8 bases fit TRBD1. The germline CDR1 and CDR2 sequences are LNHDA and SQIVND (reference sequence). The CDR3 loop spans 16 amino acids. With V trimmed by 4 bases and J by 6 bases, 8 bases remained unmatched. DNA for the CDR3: TGTGCCAGTAGTACCAATTCAGGGGGCTTTAATTCACCCCTCCACTTT. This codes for CASSTNSGGFNSPLHF.

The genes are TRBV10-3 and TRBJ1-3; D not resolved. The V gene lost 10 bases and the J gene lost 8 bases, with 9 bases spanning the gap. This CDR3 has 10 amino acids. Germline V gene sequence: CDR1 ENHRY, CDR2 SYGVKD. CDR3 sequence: CATREDTIYF. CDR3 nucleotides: TGTGCCACCCGGGAGGACACCATATATTTT.